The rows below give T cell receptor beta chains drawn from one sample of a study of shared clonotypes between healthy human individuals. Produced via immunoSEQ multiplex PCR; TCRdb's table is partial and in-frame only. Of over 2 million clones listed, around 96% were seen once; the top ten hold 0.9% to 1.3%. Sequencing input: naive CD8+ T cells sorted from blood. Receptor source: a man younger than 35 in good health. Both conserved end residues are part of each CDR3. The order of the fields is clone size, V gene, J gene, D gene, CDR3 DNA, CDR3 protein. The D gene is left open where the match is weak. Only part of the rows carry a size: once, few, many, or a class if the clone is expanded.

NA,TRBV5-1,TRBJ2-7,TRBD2,TGCGCCAGCAGCTTGGCGACTAGCGGTCTCGAGCAGTACTTC,CASSLATSGLEQYF
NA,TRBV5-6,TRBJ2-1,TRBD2,TGTGCCAGCAGCCTAACAGCGGGAGAGTACTACAATGAGCAGTTCTTC,CASSLTAGEYYNEQFF
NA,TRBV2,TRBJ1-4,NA,TGTGCCAGCAGTGTGACCCTCGGGGACGCAACTAATGAAAAACTGTTTTTT,CASSVTLGDATNEKLFF
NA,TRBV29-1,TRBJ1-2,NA,TGCAGCGCCCCCCCTCTGGGGGACTATGGCTACACCTTC,CSAPPLGDYGYTF
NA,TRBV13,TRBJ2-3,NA,TGTGCCAGCAGCTTGAGAGGGGAAGATACGCAGTATTTT,CASSLRGEDTQYF
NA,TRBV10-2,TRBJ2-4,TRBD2,TGCGCCAGCAGTGAAGGTCGGGGGGGAAACTTC,CASSEGRGGNF
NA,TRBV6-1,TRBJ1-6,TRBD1,TGTGCCAGCACAGGGGGAAATTCACCCCTCCACTTT,CASTGGNSPLHF
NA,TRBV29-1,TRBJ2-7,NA,TGCAGCGTTGAATTACCCGGGGGCAGATCCTACGAGCAGTACTTC,CSVELPGGRSYEQYF
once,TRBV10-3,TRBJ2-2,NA,TGTGCCATCAGTGAATCGGGCAGGGGCGGGGAGCTGTTTTTT,CAISESGRGGELFF
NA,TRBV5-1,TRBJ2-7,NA,TGCGCCAGCAGCACCACAGGTCCTTACGAGCAGTACTTC,CASSTTGPYEQYF
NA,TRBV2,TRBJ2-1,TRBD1,TGTGCCAGCAGTGGGAGCCGACAGGGTAGCTCCTACAATGAGCAGTTCTTC,CASSGSRQGSSYNEQFF
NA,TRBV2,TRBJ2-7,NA,TGTGCCAGCAGGGATGACAGCTACGAGCAGTACTTC,CASRDDSYEQYF
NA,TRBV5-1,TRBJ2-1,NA,TGCGCCAGCAGCTTGGACAGGGTGGGAGATGAGCAGTTCTTC,CASSLDRVGDEQFF
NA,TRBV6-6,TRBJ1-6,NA,TGTGCCAGCAACGCGGGACACGGGGATCGACTCCTCCACTTT,CASNAGHGDRLLHF
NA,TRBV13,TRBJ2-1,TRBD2,TGTGCCAGCAGCCCCACTAGCGGGAGTCGGAATGAGCAGTTCTTC,CASSPTSGSRNEQFF
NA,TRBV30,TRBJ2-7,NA,TGTGCCTGGAGCATCGTGGACGAGCAGTACTTC,CAWSIVDEQYF
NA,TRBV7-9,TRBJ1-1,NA,TGTGCCAGCAGCTTCGTATTAAACACTGAAGCTTTCTTT,CASSFVLNTEAFF
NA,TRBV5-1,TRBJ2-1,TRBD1,TGCGCCAGCAGCCTACAAGGACAGGGGTACAATGAGCAGTTCTTC,CASSLQGQGYNEQFF
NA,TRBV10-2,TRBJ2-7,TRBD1,TGCGCCAGCCTGACAGGGGGGACCTACGAGCAGTACTTC,CASLTGGTYEQYF
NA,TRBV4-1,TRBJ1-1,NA,TGCGCCAGCAGCCAAGACCCTGGCGCTGAAGCTTTCTTT,CASSQDPGAEAFF
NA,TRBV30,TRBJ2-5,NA,TGTGCCTGGACCCAGGACCAAGAGACCCAGTACTTC,CAWTQDQETQYF
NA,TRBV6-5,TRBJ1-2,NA,TGTGCCAGCAGTTACGCGGAGGGCTATGGCTACACCTTC,CASSYAEGYGYTF
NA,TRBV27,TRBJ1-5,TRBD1,TGTGCCAGCAGTTTAGCGGGACAGGGAAGTCAGCCCCAGCATTTT,CASSLAGQGSQPQHF
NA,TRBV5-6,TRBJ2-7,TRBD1,TGTGCCAGCAGCGGGAGGTCAGGGGGCGGCGTCGGCGAGCAGTACTTC,CASSGRSGGGVGEQYF
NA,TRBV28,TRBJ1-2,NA,TGTGCCATCACCTCCGGGGGCGGCTATGGCTACACCTTC,CAITSGGGYGYTF
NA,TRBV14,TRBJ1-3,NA,TGTGCCAGCAGCCAAGAGGGAGTACAGGGTGGAAACACCATATATTTT,CASSQEGVQGGNTIYF
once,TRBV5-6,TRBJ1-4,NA,TGTGCCAGCAGCTTGGTTGGGAGTCTTGAGGAAAAACTGTTTTTT,CASSLVGSLEEKLFF
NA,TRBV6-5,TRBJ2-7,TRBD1,TGTGCCAGCTACCCCCGGGACAGGGTCGAGCAGTACTTC,CASYPRDRVEQYF
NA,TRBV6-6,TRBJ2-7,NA,TGTGCCAGCAGCTACTCCGGGCCATCCTACGAGCAGTACTTC,CASSYSGPSYEQYF
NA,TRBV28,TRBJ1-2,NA,TGTGCCAGCAGCAAAAGGGGGTCAGGGGCTCCTAACTATGGCTACACCTTC,CASSKRGSGAPNYGYTF
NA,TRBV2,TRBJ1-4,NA,TGTGCCAGCAGAGATCCAACCGGGGTGGAACTGTTTTTT,CASRDPTGVELFF
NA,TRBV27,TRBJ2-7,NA,TGTGCCAGCAGCTCCGTACAGGACAGCCGTTACGAGCAGTACTTC,CASSSVQDSRYEQYF
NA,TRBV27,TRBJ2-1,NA,TGTGCCAGCAGTTTAAGGCCAGGGGCGGGAAATGAGCAGTTCTTC,CASSLRPGAGNEQFF
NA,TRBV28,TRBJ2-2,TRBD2,TGTGCCAGCAGTGGGAGGGTGGCCGGGGAGCTGTTTTTT,CASSGRVAGELFF
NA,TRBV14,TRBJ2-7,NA,TGTGCCAGCAGCCAAGATCTCGGGCGGGACGGGTCCTACGAGCAGTACTTC,CASSQDLGRDGSYEQYF
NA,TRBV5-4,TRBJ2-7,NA,TGTGCCAGCAGCCCGGGACGGAATGCCTACGAGCAGTACTTC,CASSPGRNAYEQYF
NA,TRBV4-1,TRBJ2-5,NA,TGCGCCAGCAGCCCCGGGGTAGCGGAGTACCAAGAGACCCAGTACTTC,CASSPGVAEYQETQYF
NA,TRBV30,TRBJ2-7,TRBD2,TGTGCCTGGAAGGCGGGGGGCGACGAGCAGTACTTC,CAWKAGGDEQYF
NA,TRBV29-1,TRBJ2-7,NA,TGCAGCGCTATGGGCCCTGCTGCCTACGAGCAGTACTTC,CSAMGPAAYEQYF
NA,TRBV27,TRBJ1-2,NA,TGTGCCAGCAGTTTGGGCGGGGGGCTTTATGGCTACACCTTC,CASSLGGGLYGYTF
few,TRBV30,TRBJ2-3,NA,TGTGCCTGGAGTGTAGGAGATACGCAGTATTTT,CAWSVGDTQYF
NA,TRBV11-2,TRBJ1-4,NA,TGTGCCAGCAGCTTAGATACAGGGAGGGAAAAACTGTTTTTT,CASSLDTGREKLFF
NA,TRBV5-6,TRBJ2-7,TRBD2,TGTGCCAGCAGCTTGGCTCTAGCGGGAGCCCACGAGCAGTACTTC,CASSLALAGAHEQYF
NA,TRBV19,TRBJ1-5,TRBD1,TGTGCCAGTAGTATAGCTGACAGGGGGAATCAGCCCCAGCATTTT,CASSIADRGNQPQHF